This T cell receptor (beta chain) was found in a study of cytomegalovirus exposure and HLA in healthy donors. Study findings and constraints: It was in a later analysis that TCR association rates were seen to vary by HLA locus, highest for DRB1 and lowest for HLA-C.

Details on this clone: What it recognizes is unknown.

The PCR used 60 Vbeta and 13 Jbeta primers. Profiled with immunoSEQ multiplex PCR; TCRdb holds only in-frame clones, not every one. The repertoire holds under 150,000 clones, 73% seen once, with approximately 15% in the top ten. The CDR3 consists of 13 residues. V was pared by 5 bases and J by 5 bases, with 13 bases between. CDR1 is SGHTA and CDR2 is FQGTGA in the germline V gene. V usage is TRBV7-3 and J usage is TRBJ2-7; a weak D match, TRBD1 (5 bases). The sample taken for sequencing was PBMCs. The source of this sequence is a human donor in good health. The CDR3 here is CASSPPGSHEQYF. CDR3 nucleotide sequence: TGTGCCAGCAGCCCCCCAGGGTCTCACGAGCAGTACTTC.